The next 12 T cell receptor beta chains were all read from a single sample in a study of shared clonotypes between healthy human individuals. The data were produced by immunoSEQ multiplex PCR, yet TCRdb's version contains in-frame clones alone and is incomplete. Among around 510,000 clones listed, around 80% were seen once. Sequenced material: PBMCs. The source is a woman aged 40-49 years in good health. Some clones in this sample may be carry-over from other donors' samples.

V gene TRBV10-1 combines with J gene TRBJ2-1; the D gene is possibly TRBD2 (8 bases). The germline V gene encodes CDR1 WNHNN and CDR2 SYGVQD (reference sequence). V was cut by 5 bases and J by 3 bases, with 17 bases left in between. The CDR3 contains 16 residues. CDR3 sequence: CASSHPGRGLYNEQFF. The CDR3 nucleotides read TGCGCCAGCAGTCACCCCGGGAGGGGGCTCTACAATGAGCAGTTCTTC.

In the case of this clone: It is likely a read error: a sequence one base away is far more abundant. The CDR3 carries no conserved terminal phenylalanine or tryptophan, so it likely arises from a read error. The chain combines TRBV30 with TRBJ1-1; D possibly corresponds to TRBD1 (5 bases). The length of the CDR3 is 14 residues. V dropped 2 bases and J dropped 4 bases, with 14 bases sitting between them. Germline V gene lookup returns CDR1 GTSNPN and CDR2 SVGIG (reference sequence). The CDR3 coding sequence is TGTGCCTGGAGTCAGGACGGGGGGTCCACTGAAGCTTTCCTT. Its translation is CAWSQDGGSTEAFL.

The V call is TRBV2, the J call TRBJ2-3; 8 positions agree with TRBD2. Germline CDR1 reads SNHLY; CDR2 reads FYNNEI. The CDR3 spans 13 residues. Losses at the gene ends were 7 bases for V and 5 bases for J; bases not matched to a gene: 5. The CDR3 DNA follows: TGTGCCAGCAATGGTCTAGCGGGAGATACGCAGTATTTT. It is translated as CASNGLAGDTQYF.

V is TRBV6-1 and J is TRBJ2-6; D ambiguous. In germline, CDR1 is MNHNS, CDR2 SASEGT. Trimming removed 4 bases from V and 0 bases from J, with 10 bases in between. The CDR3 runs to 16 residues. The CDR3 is CASSVDGFSGANVLTF. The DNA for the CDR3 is TGTGCCAGCAGTGTGGACGGTTTCTCTGGGGCCAACGTCCTGACTTTC.

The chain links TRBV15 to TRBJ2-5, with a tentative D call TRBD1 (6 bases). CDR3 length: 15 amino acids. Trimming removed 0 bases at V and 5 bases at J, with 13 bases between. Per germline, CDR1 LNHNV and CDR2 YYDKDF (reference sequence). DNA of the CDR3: TGTGCCACCAGCAGAGATCAGGGGAGTTGGGAGACCCAGTACTTC. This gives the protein CATSRDQGSWETQYF.

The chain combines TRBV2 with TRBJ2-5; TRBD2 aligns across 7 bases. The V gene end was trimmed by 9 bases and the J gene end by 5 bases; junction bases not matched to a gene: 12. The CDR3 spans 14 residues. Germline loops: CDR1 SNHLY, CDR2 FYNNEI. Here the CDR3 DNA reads TGTGCCAGTGGTCTAGCGGAGCCCCTCGAGACCCAGTACTTC. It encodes CASGLAEPLETQYF. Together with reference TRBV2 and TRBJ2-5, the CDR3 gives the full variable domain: EPEVTQTPSHQVTQMGQEVILRCVPISNHLYFYWYRQILGQKVEFLVSFYNNEISEKSEIFDDQFSVERPDGSNFTLKIRSTKLEDSAMYFCASGLAEPLETQYFGPGTRLLVL.

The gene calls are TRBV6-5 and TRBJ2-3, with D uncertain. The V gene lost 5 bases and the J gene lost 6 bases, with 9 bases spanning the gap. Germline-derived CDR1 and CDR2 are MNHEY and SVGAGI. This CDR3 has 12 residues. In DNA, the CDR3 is TGTGCCAGCAGTGACTGGACGGATACGCAGTATTTT. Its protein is CASSDWTDTQYF.

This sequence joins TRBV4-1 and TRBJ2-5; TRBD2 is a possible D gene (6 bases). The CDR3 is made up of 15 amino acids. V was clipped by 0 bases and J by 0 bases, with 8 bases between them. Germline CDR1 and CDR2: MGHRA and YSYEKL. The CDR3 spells CASSQERGYQETQYF. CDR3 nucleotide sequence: TGCGCCAGCAGCCAAGAGCGGGGTTACCAAGAGACCCAGTACTTC.

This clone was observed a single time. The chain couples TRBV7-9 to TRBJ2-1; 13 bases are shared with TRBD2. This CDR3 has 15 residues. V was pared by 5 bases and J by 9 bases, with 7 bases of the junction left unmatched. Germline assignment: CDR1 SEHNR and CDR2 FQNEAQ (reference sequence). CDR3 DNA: TGTGCCAGCAGCCCCGGACTAGCGGGAGACCTTGAGCAGTTCTTC. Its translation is CASSPGLAGDLEQFF.

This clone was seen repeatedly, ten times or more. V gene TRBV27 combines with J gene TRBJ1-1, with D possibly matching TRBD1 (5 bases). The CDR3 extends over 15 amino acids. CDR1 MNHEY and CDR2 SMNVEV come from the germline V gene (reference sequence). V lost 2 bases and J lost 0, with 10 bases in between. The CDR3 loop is CASSLRTPMNTEAFF. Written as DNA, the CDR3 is TGTGCCAGCAGTTTACGGACACCCATGAACACTGAAGCTTTCTTT.

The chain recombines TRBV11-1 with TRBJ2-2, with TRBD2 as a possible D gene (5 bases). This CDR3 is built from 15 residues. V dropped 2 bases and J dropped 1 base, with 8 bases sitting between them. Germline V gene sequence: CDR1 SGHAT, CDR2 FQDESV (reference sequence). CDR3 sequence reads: CASSLLARNTGELFF. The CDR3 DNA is TGTGCCAGCAGCTTATTAGCGAGGAACACCGGGGAGCTGTTTTTT.

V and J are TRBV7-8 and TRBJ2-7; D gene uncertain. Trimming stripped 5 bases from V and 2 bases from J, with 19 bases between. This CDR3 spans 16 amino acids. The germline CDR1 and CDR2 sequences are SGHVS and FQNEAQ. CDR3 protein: CASSPLGSSEAYEQYF. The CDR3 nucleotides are TGTGCCAGCAGCCCTTTAGGTTCCTCAGAGGCCTACGAGCAGTACTTC.